This TCR beta chain was recovered during a study of Tregs in tolerant kidney transplant recipients. Unstimulated regulatory T cells (CD4+CD25+CD127-), CD4+CD25- non-regulatory cells, CD4 and CD8 cells were FACS-sorted from thawed PBMCs. Sequenced by immunoSEQ multiplex PCR; TCRdb stores in-frame clones only, minus some. This table holds more than 95,000 clones, around 94% found once. Comment on this clone: The antigen remains unidentified.

Study conclusions and caveats: No direct test of biological reproducibility was done here. Validation in larger populations is needed because few patients were studied. Activated donor B cell expansion appeared to reveal the most relevant donor-specific TCRbeta repertoire.

Sequencing input: CD4+ T cells from blood. This TCR came from a human donor in good health.

CDR3 region: CASSLVGGRDEKLFF. The CDR3, as DNA: TGCGCCAGCAGCCTCGTTGGGGGCCGGGATGAAAAACTGTTTTTT. V is TRBV5-1 and J is TRBJ1-4; the D gene is possibly TRBD1 (6 bases). Trimming removed 4 bases at V and 6 bases at J, with 16 bases between. The CDR3 extends over 15 amino acids. From germline, CDR1 is SGHRS and CDR2 YFSETQ. Looking up the rest from reference TRBV5-1 and TRBJ1-4 gives the full variable domain: KAGVTQTPRYLIKTRGQQVTLSCSPISGHRSVSWYQQTPGQGLQFLFEYFSETQRNKGNFPGRFSGRQFSNSRSEMNVSTLELGDSALYLCASSLVGGRDEKLFFGSGTQLSVL.